Presented here are 14 T cell receptor beta chains from one specimen sequenced in a study of blood T cell repertoires in COVID-19. Libraries were prepared by immunoSEQ multiplex PCR; TCRdb keeps only in-frame clonotypes and omits some of them. The profile shows around 76,000 clones, roughly 77% of them singletons. Specimen: peripheral blood. All receptors come from a woman in her 70s with acute or convalescent COVID-19.

This rearrangement joins TRBV27 to TRBJ1-1; TRBD1 might be the D (6 bases). CDR1 MNHEY and CDR2 SMNVEV come from the germline V gene (reference sequence). This CDR3 region has 11 residues. The V gene lost 6 bases and the J gene lost 11 bases, with 13 bases spanning the gap. CDR3 protein: CASRTGGLAFF. In nucleotides, the CDR3 is TGTGCCAGCAGGACAGGCGGGCTTGCTTTCTTT.

The rearrangement joins TRBV5-6 to TRBJ1-6; 9 bases align to TRBD1. The ends lost 0 bases at V and 7 bases at J; junction bases unmatched: 2. Germline V CDR1 and CDR2: SGHDT, YYEEEE. CDR3 size: 15 residues. The CDR3 bases are TGTGCCAGCAGCTTGGCCGGGACAGGGAATTCACCCCTCCACTTT. Its protein is CASSLAGTGNSPLHF. The full variable domain, with the rest looked up from reference TRBV5-6 and TRBJ1-6, is DAGVTQSPTHLIKTRGQQVTLRCSPKSGHDTVSWYQQALGQGPQFIFQYYEEEERQRGNFPDRFSGHQFPNYSSELNVNALLLGDSALYLCASSLAGTGNSPLHFGNGTRLTVT.

The V and J genes are TRBV7-9 and TRBJ1-3; tentatively, D is TRBD1 (5 bases). V shed 3 bases and J shed 1 base, with 16 bases lying between them. CDR1 and CDR2 (germline): SEHNR, FQNEAQ (reference sequence). The CDR3 spans 17 residues. The CDR3 sequence is CASSLDAGPTSGNTIYF. The CDR3, as DNA: TGTGCCAGCAGCTTGGATGCGGGGCCGACGTCTGGAAACACCATATATTTT. The full variable domain, in which reference TRBV7-9 and TRBJ1-3 provide the parts outside the CDR3, is DTGVSQNPRHKITKRGQNVTFRCDPISEHNRLYWYRQTLGQGPEFLTYFQNEAQLEKSRLLSDRFSAERPKGSFSTLEIQRTEQGDSAMYLCASSLDAGPTSGNTIYFGEGSWLTVV.

The chain links TRBV25-1 to TRBJ2-7; 9 positions match TRBD1. The CDR3 runs to 16 residues. Germline CDR1 reads MGHDK; CDR2 reads SYGVNS. The V gene end was trimmed by 4 bases and the J gene end by 2 bases; junction bases not matched to a gene: 9. The DNA of the CDR3 is TGTGCCAGCAGTGCCCCCGAACAGGGGGCCCCCTACGAGCAGTACTTC. This encodes CASSAPEQGAPYEQYF.

V gene TRBV29-1 combines with J gene TRBJ1-4; tentative D call: TRBD1 (5 bases). The CDR3 loop spans 14 amino acids. Germline lookup yields CDR1 SQVTM and CDR2 ANQGSEA. Trimming shortened V by 7 bases and J by 7 bases, and 19 bases separated the two germline ends. For the CDR3, the DNA is TGCAGCGCCCAGGGCGCTGGGCTTGGTGAAAAACTGTTTTTT. This codes for CSAQGAGLGEKLFF. Supplemented by reference TRBV29-1 and TRBJ1-4, the full variable domain reads SAVISQKPSRDICQRGTSLTIQCQVDSQVTMMFWYRQQPGQSLTLIATANQGSEATYESGFVIDKFPISRPNLTFSTLTVSNMSPEDSSIYLCSAQGAGLGEKLFFGSGTQLSVL.

The chain employs TRBV28 and TRBJ2-6; no reliable D call. V was shortened by 6 bases and J by 0 bases, with 9 bases between the two germline ends. The CDR3 consists of 15 residues. CDR1 and CDR2 from the germline V gene are MDHEN and SYDVKM. The CDR3 DNA reads as TGTGCCAGCAGATACTCATCCTCTGGGGCCAACGTCCTGACTTTC. This codes for CASRYSSSGANVLTF.

This clone is labeled medium-sized. The chain recombines TRBV4-1 with TRBJ2-7, with 7 bases that match TRBD1. Germline V gene data show CDR1 as MGHRA and CDR2 as YSYEKL. J lost 5 bases, V lost 4 bases, and 11 bases had no gene match. The CDR3 is 15 residues long. In nucleotides, the CDR3 is TGCGCCAGCAGCCCAGAGGGGGCAGGGTCCCACGAGCAGTACTTC. Its protein is CASSPEGAGSHEQYF.

V usage is TRBV7-2 and J usage is TRBJ1-1; perhaps TRBD1 as D (6 bases). CDR1 is SGHTA, CDR2 FQGNSA, per germline. V was cut by 5 bases and J by 5 bases, with 15 bases left in between. CDR3 length: 14 residues. CDR3 nucleotides: TGTGCCAGCAGCGACAATAGGGGGTTTACTGAAGCTTTCTTT. Its protein product is CASSDNRGFTEAFF.

The rearrangement joins TRBV5-6 to TRBJ2-1; 10 nucleotides line up with TRBD1. V shed 0 bases, J shed 10 bases, and the junction held 19 bases outside the gene matches. From germline, CDR1 is SGHDT and CDR2 YYEEEE. This CDR3 contains 19 residues. CDR3 DNA: TGTGCCAGCAGCTTGGACTATCTCGGAGGCCAGACAGGGGGCGTCGAGCAGTTCTTC. This encodes CASSLDYLGGQTGGVEQFF.

The chain recombines TRBV25-1 with TRBJ1-1, with a possible D match to TRBD1 (6 bases). Germline CDR1 MGHDK, CDR2 SYGVNS. There are 15 residues in the CDR3. V dropped 3 bases and J dropped 6 bases, with 17 bases sitting between them. The CDR3, as DNA: TGTGCCAGCAGTGACCCAGCCCAGGGGATCGCTGAAGCTTTCTTT. Residues: CASSDPAQGIAEAFF. Full variable domain (remainder filled in from reference TRBV25-1 and TRBJ1-1): EADIYQTPRYLVIGTGKKITLECSQTMGHDKMYWYQQDPGMELHLIHYSYGVNSTEKGDLSSESTVSRIRTEHFPLTLESARPSHTSQYLCASSDPAQGIAEAFFGQGTRLTVV.

The chain has TRBV7-9 and TRBJ2-2; D unclear. V was clipped by 1 base and J by 9 bases, with 12 bases between them. The CDR3 extends over 14 amino acids. CDR1 SEHNR and CDR2 FQNEAQ come from the germline V gene (reference sequence). DNA for the CDR3: TGTGCCAGCAGCTTAGGGAGTGATGCATGGGAGCTGTTTTTT. Its translation is CASSLGSDAWELFF. Complete variable domain (other parts from reference TRBV7-9 and TRBJ2-2): DTGVSQNPRHKITKRGQNVTFRCDPISEHNRLYWYRQTLGQGPEFLTYFQNEAQLEKSRLLSDRFSAERPKGSFSTLEIQRTEQGDSAMYLCASSLGSDAWELFFGEGSRLTVL.

The V call is TRBV12-3 or TRBV12-4, the J call TRBJ1-2, with D possibly matching TRBD1 (6 bases). This CDR3 spans 13 amino acids. The germline V and J ends were trimmed by 1 base and 7 bases, with 10 bases remaining between them. CDR3 protein: CASSLVTGIGYTF. The CDR3 DNA follows: TGTGCCAGCAGTTTAGTAACAGGGATTGGCTACACCTTC.

There are a few counts of this clone. The chain couples TRBV18 to TRBJ2-5; D unresolved. This CDR3 contains 11 residues. Between the trimmed V and J ends, which lost 6 bases and 2 bases, there was a span of 4 bases. Germline CDR1 reads KGHSH; CDR2 reads LQKENI. The CDR3 nucleotides read TGTGCCAGCTCCCGTCAAGAGACCCAGTACTTC. Translated: CASSRQETQYF. Full variable domain (outside the CDR3, taken from reference TRBV18 and TRBJ2-5): NAGVMQNPRHLVRRRGQEARLRCSPMKGHSHVYWYRQLPEEGLKFMVYLQKENIIDESGMPKERFSAEFPKEGPSILRIQQVVRGDSAAYFCASSRQETQYFGPGTRLLVL.

The chain is built from TRBV6-4 and TRBJ1-4, with 7 bases identical to TRBD1. V trimming: 3 bases; J trimming: 2 bases; junction bases outside the gene matches: 3. The CDR3 covers 15 residues. The germline V gene has CDR1 MRHNA and CDR2 SNTAGT. CDR3 amino acids: CASSELTGTNEKLFF. Here the CDR3 DNA reads TGTGCCAGCAGTGAATTGACAGGGACTAATGAAAAACTGTTTTTT.